The 21 T cell receptor beta chains in this list originate from one sample, sequenced in a study of T cell changes during pregnancy in multiple sclerosis. The assay was immunoSEQ multiplex PCR, and TCRdb's table has in-frame clones only and misses some. The sample has just over 80,000 clones, about 95% seen once. The input for sequencing was peripheral blood, taken in the second trimester of pregnancy. The receptors were sampled from a female donor with multiple sclerosis, enrolled in a pregnancy study.

The gene calls are TRBV9 and TRBJ2-7; 7 positions agree with TRBD2. Germline CDR1 reads SGDLS; CDR2 reads YYNGEE. This CDR3 is 15 amino acids long. Trimming took 0 bases from V and 2 from J; bases not matched to a gene: 5. The chain's CDR3 is CASSVAAGYPYEQYF. The CDR3 DNA sequence: TGTGCCAGCAGCGTAGCAGCGGGATACCCCTACGAGCAGTACTTC. The full variable domain, rest sourced from reference TRBV9 and TRBJ2-7, is DSGVTQTPKHLITATGQRVTLRCSPRSGDLSVYWYQQSLDQGLQFLIQYYNGEERAKGNILERFSAQQFPDLHSELNLSSLELGDSALYFCASSVAAGYPYEQYFGPGTRLTVT.

The CDR3 nucleotides are TGCGCCAGCAGCCCTCGGGGGGCGGGTAGCTCCTACGAGCAGTACTTC. It specifies CASSPRGAGSSYEQYF. The rearrangement links TRBV4-3 to TRBJ2-7; tentative D call: TRBD2 (7 bases). Per germline, CDR1 LGHNA and CDR2 YSLEER. CDR3 length: 16 residues. V lost 4 bases and J 0 bases, leaving 16 bases between the germline ends.

The chain joins TRBV5-1 to TRBJ2-1; a weak D match, TRBD2 (7 bases). In germline, CDR1 is SGHRS, CDR2 YFSETQ. Trimming removed 0 bases from V and 6 bases from J, with 13 bases in between. CDR3 length equals 15 residues. CDR3 DNA: TGCGCCAGCAGCTTGGTTCCAGGGGAGGGCAATGAGCAGTTCTTC. Translation gives CASSLVPGEGNEQFF.

The CDR3 nucleotides are TGTGCCAGCAGTTACTGGGCAGGTTCCACAGATACGCAGTATTTT. It translates to CASSYWAGSTDTQYF. The V gene is TRBV6-5, the J gene TRBJ2-3, with D unresolved. Germline-derived CDR1 and CDR2 are MNHEY and SVGAGI. The V end was cut by 1 base, the J end by 2 bases, with 10 bases between. This CDR3 contains 15 residues.

The chain joins TRBV5-5 to TRBJ2-1; D is unresolved. This CDR3 contains 13 residues. Germline loops: CDR1 SGHKS, CDR2 YYEKEE (reference sequence). The V end was cut by 0 bases, the J end by 4 bases, with 5 bases between. This CDR3 is CASSLDPYNEQFF. CDR3 coding DNA: TGTGCCAGCAGCTTGGATCCGTACAATGAGCAGTTCTTC.

This chain uses TRBV5-1 with TRBJ1-4, with D possibly being TRBD1 (5 bases). V was shortened by 4 bases and J by 3 bases, with 13 bases between the two germline ends. The CDR3 runs to 15 residues. Germline CDR1 is SGHRS and CDR2 is YFSETQ. In DNA form, the CDR3 reads TGCGCCAGCAGCGCGAACGGGGGTCCTAATGAAAAACTGTTTTTT. Translation gives CASSANGGPNEKLFF.

J is TRBJ2-1 and V is TRBV5-1, with a possible D match to TRBD2 (7 bases). The germline gives CDR1 SGHRS, CDR2 YFSETQ. The CDR3 extends over 15 amino acids. Trimming stripped 4 bases from V and 10 bases from J, with 21 bases between. This chain's CDR3 is CASSLLGGAQVEQFF. CDR3 nucleotide sequence: TGCGCCAGCAGCCTCCTAGGGGGGGCGCAGGTCGAGCAGTTCTTC. Full variable domain (outside the CDR3, taken from reference TRBV5-1 and TRBJ2-1): KAGVTQTPRYLIKTRGQQVTLSCSPISGHRSVSWYQQTPGQGLQFLFEYFSETQRNKGNFPGRFSGRQFSNSRSEMNVSTLELGDSALYLCASSLLGGAQVEQFFGPGTRLTVL.

The chain couples TRBV7-5 to TRBJ2-3; the table's D gene call, TRBD2, was not cross checked with the DNA. TRBV7-5 is a known pseudogene. This CDR3 contains 15 residues. CDR3 residues: CVRSLARVSTDTQYF. CDR3 in DNA: TGTGTCAGAAGCTTAGCGAGGGTTAGCACAGATACGCAGTATTTT.

V gene TRBV6-5 combines with J gene TRBJ2-1; perhaps TRBD2 as D (5 bases). The CDR3 covers 15 residues. CDR1 and CDR2 from the germline V gene are MNHEY and SVGAGI. V lost 6 bases, J lost 0 bases, and 12 bases lay in between. DNA for the CDR3: TGTGCCAGCAGGGAGGACCGCGGCTCCTACAATGAGCAGTTCTTC. Translation gives CASREDRGSYNEQFF.

CDR3 protein: CASSFGQGHTGELFF. DNA of the CDR3: TGTGCCAGCAGCTTTGGGCAGGGCCACACCGGGGAGCTGTTTTTT. The V call is TRBV11-2, the J call TRBJ2-2, with D possibly being TRBD1 (5 bases). Between the trimmed V and J ends, which lost 3 bases and 3 bases, there was a span of 11 bases. The V gene's germline CDR1 is SGHAT and CDR2 FQNNGV. The CDR3 consists of 15 residues.

The J gene is TRBJ2-3, the V gene TRBV5-1; possibly TRBD1 for D (6 bases). CDR1 is SGHRS and CDR2 is YFSETQ in the germline V gene. Trimming removed 2 bases from V and 0 bases from J, with 10 bases in between. The CDR3 length is 15 residues. CDR3 sequence: CASSFRGSSTDTQYF. Here the CDR3 DNA reads TGCGCCAGCAGCTTCAGGGGCTCTAGCACAGATACGCAGTATTTT.

The chain links TRBV6-5 to TRBJ2-1; possibly TRBD2 for D (6 bases). Germline assignment: CDR1 MNHEY and CDR2 SVGAGI. V gave up 0 bases and J gave up 3 bases, with 12 bases separating them. There are 16 residues in the CDR3. CDR3 sequence (DNA): TGTGCCAGCAGTTACTCGGCTAGCGAGGTCTACAATGAGCAGTTCTTC. Its protein product is CASSYSASEVYNEQFF.

This sequence joins TRBV7-9 and TRBJ2-5, with 12 bases lining up with TRBD2. The V and J ends lost 5 bases and 9 bases, in that order; junction bases with no gene match: 16. The CDR3 has 17 amino acids. CDR1 SEHNR and CDR2 FQNEAQ come from the germline V gene (reference sequence). The CDR3 DNA sequence: TGTGCCAGCAGCCCCCCCCGACTAGCGGGAGTCAACGAGTCCCAGTACTTC. Its protein is CASSPPRLAGVNESQYF.

The genes are TRBV27 and TRBJ2-7; 7 nucleotides agree with TRBD1. The germline V gene has CDR1 MNHEY and CDR2 SMNVEV (reference sequence). The CDR3 sequence is 14 residues long. The V and J ends lost 2 bases and 5 bases, in that order; junction bases with no gene match: 6. The CDR3 is CASSLVDRVNEQYF. As DNA, the CDR3 is TGTGCCAGCAGTTTAGTCGACAGGGTAAACGAGCAGTACTTC.

A single count supports this clone. The rearrangement joins TRBV6-1 to TRBJ2-1; 8 nucleotides line up with TRBD2. V dropped 6 bases and J dropped 6; count of bases not matched to a gene: 7. CDR1 is MNHNS and CDR2 is SASEGT in the germline V gene. The CDR3 covers 14 residues. The chain's CDR3 is CASRSGSRGNEQFF. The DNA for the CDR3 is TGTGCCAGCAGGAGCGGGAGTAGGGGCAATGAGCAGTTCTTC.

The rearrangement joins TRBV6-1 to TRBJ2-7, with 8 bases lining up with TRBD1. Germline V gene lookup returns CDR1 MNHNS and CDR2 SASEGT. V shed 7 bases and J 7 bases; nucleotides not matched to a gene: 9. This CDR3 spans 13 amino acids. DNA of the CDR3: TGTGCCAGCACTAGGACAGGGCCGTGGGAGCAGTACTTC. It encodes CASTRTGPWEQYF.

V gene TRBV19 combines with J gene TRBJ2-2, with 8 nucleotides matching TRBD2. V lost 6 bases and J lost 3; bases outside the gene matches: 6. This CDR3 contains 15 residues. Germline lookup yields CDR1 LNHDA and CDR2 SQIVND (reference sequence). The DNA of the CDR3 is TGTGCCAGTAGGATATCGGGACTAGACACCGGGGAGCTGTTTTTT. Amino acid sequence: CASRISGLDTGELFF.

The J gene is TRBJ2-3, the V gene TRBV7-2; TRBD2 agrees at 8 bases. The CDR3 sequence is 14 residues long. CDR1 and CDR2 from the germline V gene are SGHTA and FQGNSA. The V and J ends lost 7 bases and 6 bases, in that order; junction bases with no gene match: 9. Written as DNA, the CDR3 is TGTGCCAGCATCTGGGGCGGGGGGCCGGATACGCAGTATTTT. Translated: CASIWGGGPDTQYF.

V and J are TRBV30 and TRBJ2-3, with 8 positions matching TRBD2. Germline CDR1 reads GTSNPN; CDR2 reads SVGIG (reference sequence). With V trimmed by 0 bases and J by 8 bases, 16 bases remained unmatched. The CDR3 is made up of 17 amino acids. In nucleotides, the CDR3 is TGTGCCTGGAGTGTCTTTAAGACTAGCGAGTTAGGAGTTACGCAGTATTTT. Protein sequence: CAWSVFKTSELGVTQYF.

Here the CDR3 reads CASSRQVGEETQYF. CDR3 sequence (DNA): TGCGCCAGCAGCCGGCAAGTCGGAGAAGAGACCCAGTACTTC. The rearrangement joins TRBV4-3 to TRBJ2-5, with D uncertain. The CDR3 is made up of 14 amino acids. Trimming shortened V by 4 bases and J by 3 bases, and 12 bases separated the two germline ends. Germline lookup yields CDR1 LGHNA and CDR2 YSLEER.

This rearrangement joins TRBV4-1 to TRBJ2-3, with 9 bases identical to TRBD2. With V trimmed by 4 bases and J by 9 bases, 17 bases remained unmatched. CDR3 length: 17 amino acids. Germline CDR1 and CDR2: MGHRA and YSYEKL. Written as DNA, the CDR3 is TGCGCCAGCAGCCTACTCGGTCTAGCGGGAAGGACGGCCACGCAGTATTTT. Residues: CASSLLGLAGRTATQYF.